The 6 T cell receptor beta chains listed next were all sequenced from one sample in a study of shared clonotypes between healthy human individuals. Produced via immunoSEQ multiplex PCR; TCRdb's table is partial and in-frame only. The sample records about 580,000 clones, roughly 98% being singletons. Naive CD8 isolation took CD45RO-negative cells positively selected for CCR7 and excluded terminally differentiated effector memory CD45RA+ cells. Sequencing was performed on naive CD8+ T cells sorted from blood. These receptors all stem from a man younger than 45 in good health.

The V gene is TRBV30, the J gene TRBJ2-6, with D tentatively TRBD1 (5 bases). Trimming stripped 8 bases from V and 5 bases from J, with 16 bases between. The CDR3 is made up of 14 amino acids. Germline lookup yields CDR1 GTSNPN and CDR2 SVGIG (reference sequence). DNA for the CDR3: TGTGCCGGATACTGGGGCTTTCGGGCCAACGTCCTGACTTTC. It is translated as CAGYWGFRANVLTF. Drawing the rest from reference TRBV30 and TRBJ2-6, the complete variable domain is SQTIHQWPATLVQPVGSPLSLECTVEGTSNPNLYWYRQAAGRGLQLLFYSVGIGQISSEVPQNLSASRPQDRQFILSSKKLLLSDSGFYLCAGYWGFRANVLTFGAGSRLTVL.

V and J are TRBV4-2 and TRBJ2-3; tentatively, D is TRBD2 (5 bases). The CDR3 loop spans 16 amino acids. Germline lookup yields CDR1 LGHNA and CDR2 YNFKEQ. Trimming removed 4 bases at V and 4 bases at J, with 18 bases between. CDR3 nucleotide sequence: TGTGCCAGCAGCCTCTCTGGTCTAGCTCGGGCAGATACGCAGTATTTT. Translating it yields CASSLSGLARADTQYF.

A remark on this clone: This CDR3 is also generated by other DNA sequences in the sample. This sequence joins TRBV7-6 and TRBJ2-7; D uncertain. V lost 3 bases and J lost 2, with 5 bases in between. The CDR3 is 12 amino acids. Per the germline V gene, CDR1 is SGHVS and CDR2 is FNYEAQ. CDR3 amino acids: CASSFSPYEQYF. CDR3 nucleotides: TGTGCCAGCAGCTTCAGCCCCTACGAGCAGTACTTC.

The chain couples TRBV20-1 to TRBJ2-7; D gene uncertain. The V gene lost 8 bases and the J gene lost 1 base, with 9 bases spanning the gap. Germline V CDR1 and CDR2: DFQATT, SNEGSKA (reference sequence). The length of the CDR3 is 11 residues. The CDR3 nucleotides are TGCAGTACCGTTGATTCCTACGAGCAGTACTTC. Residues: CSTVDSYEQYF.

The chain employs TRBV5-4 and TRBJ2-7; D is unresolved. Trimming took 0 bases from V and 0 from J, leaving 16 bases between them. The CDR3 extends over 17 amino acids. In germline, CDR1 is SGHNT, CDR2 YYREEE (reference sequence). This CDR3 reads CASSLGSGRMSSYEQYF. CDR3 in DNA: TGTGCCAGCAGCTTGGGATCCGGACGGATGAGCTCCTACGAGCAGTACTTC.

For this clone: A junction end diverges from the germline sequence, so it may reflect a read error. J is TRBJ2-2 and V is TRBV4-1; tentatively, D is TRBD2 (6 bases). In germline, CDR1 is MGHRA, CDR2 YSYEKL. The CDR3 totals 16 residues. The CDR3 loop reads CASNQDLAETAGELFF. CDR3 nucleotide sequence: TGCGCCAGCAACCAAGATTTAGCGGAAACGGCCGGGGAGCTGTTTTTT.